Below, 10 T cell receptor beta chains from the same sample are listed, as sequenced in a study of sequential checkpoint blockade in melanoma. Assay used: immunoSEQ multiplex PCR; TCRdb lists only in-frame clones, some missing. The table shows 9,500 to 15,000 clones, with 75% to 80% occurring only once. As for treatment: randomized to nivolumab then ipilimumab (arm A) or the reverse (arm B). The sequenced sample was CD8+ T cells sorted from blood (inferred from file names), obtained from a patient given nivolumab and ipilimumab in sequence. Source of these receptors: a human donor with melanoma.

J is TRBJ1-1 and V is TRBV11-3; 11 bases agree with TRBD1. The CDR3 consists of 16 residues. V dropped 5 bases and J dropped 1; count of bases not matched to a gene: 6. The germline CDR1 and CDR2 sequences are SGHNT and YENEEA. CDR3 DNA sequence: TGTGCCAGCAGCCCCCGGGACAGGGGGGCGAACACTGAAGCTTTCTTT. Residues: CASSPRDRGANTEAFF. Full variable domain (outside the CDR3, taken from reference TRBV11-3 and TRBJ1-1): EAGVVQSPRYKIIEKKQPVAFWCNPISGHNTLYWYLQNLGQGPELLIRYENEEAVDDSQLPKDRFSAERLKGVDSTLKIQPAELGDSAVYLCASSPRDRGANTEAFFGQGTRLTVV.

This clone was observed a single time. The chain uses TRBV15 and TRBJ1-1; D call uncertain. This CDR3 is built from 13 residues. Germline CDR1 and CDR2: LNHNV and YYDKDF (reference sequence). V lost 0 bases to trimming and J lost 7 bases, with 9 bases between them. The CDR3 DNA follows: TGTGCCACCAGCAGAGATATCAGTCTTGAAGCTTTCTTT. This encodes CATSRDISLEAFF. Looking up the rest from reference TRBV15 and TRBJ1-1 gives the full variable domain: DAMVIQNPRYQVTQFGKPVTLSCSQTLNHNVMYWYQQKSSQAPKLLFHYYDKDFNNEADTPDNFQSRRPNTSFCFLDIRSPGLGDTAMYLCATSRDISLEAFFGQGTRLTVV.

DNA of the CDR3: TGCAGCGTGGGCCCGGGACAGACGGTCATGAACACTGAAGCTTTCTTT. This translates into CSVGPGQTVMNTEAFF. The rearrangement joins TRBV29-1 to TRBJ1-1, with 7 bases that match TRBD1. The CDR3 is 16 residues long. The V gene's germline CDR1 is SQVTM and CDR2 ANQGSEA. V was clipped by 6 bases and J by 0 bases; unmatched bases: 13.

The chain couples TRBV30 to TRBJ1-3; 7 nucleotides agree with TRBD1. Germline lookup yields CDR1 GTSNPN and CDR2 SVGIG (reference sequence). This CDR3 comprises 13 residues. The V segment lost 4 bases and the J segment 4 bases; nucleotides outside the gene matches: 4. The CDR3 nucleotides are TGTGCCTGGATTGAGGGGGCAGGAAACACCATATATTTT. It yields the protein CAWIEGAGNTIYF. The full variable domain, with the rest looked up from reference TRBV30 and TRBJ1-3, is SQTIHQWPATLVQPVGSPLSLECTVEGTSNPNLYWYRQAAGRGLQLLFYSVGIGQISSEVPQNLSASRPQDRQFILSSKKLLLSDSGFYLCAWIEGAGNTIYFGEGSWLTVV.

The chain combines TRBV28 with TRBJ2-7; 9 positions agree with TRBD2. Germline V gene lookup returns CDR1 MDHEN and CDR2 SYDVKM. This CDR3 has 15 amino acids. The junction had 6 bases not matched to a gene; V was cut back by 3 bases and J by 3 bases. As DNA, the CDR3 is TGTGCCAGCAGTTTCGCGGGAGGGCTCTACTACGAGCAGTACTTC. The encoded protein is CASSFAGGLYYEQYF.

In this sample, this clone turned up a few times. CDR3 nucleotides: TGCGCCAGCGGTCGGGGAGAATTTGTAGCTAATGAAAAACTGTTTTTT. This codes for CASGRGEFVANEKLFF. The chain has TRBV5-1 and TRBJ1-4; no clear D. Looked up from germline, CDR1 is SGHRS and CDR2 is YFSETQ. The CDR3 has 16 residues. Trimming removed 7 bases at V and 3 bases at J, with 19 bases between.

CDR3 sequence: CASSLSSARDSYEQYF. The CDR3 coding sequence is TGTGCCAGCAGTTTATCCTCAGCCCGGGACTCGTACGAGCAGTACTTC. The chain uses TRBV27 and TRBJ2-7, with D tentatively TRBD2 (6 bases). The V end was cut by 0 bases, the J end by 4 bases, with 16 bases between. The CDR3 consists of 16 residues. Germline V gene data show CDR1 as MNHEY and CDR2 as SMNVEV (reference sequence).

This clone has a handful of counts. The chain uses TRBV5-5 and TRBJ1-2; 8 bases align to TRBD1. CDR1 and CDR2 (germline): SGHKS, YYEKEE (reference sequence). The V gene end was trimmed by 4 bases and the J gene end by 2 bases; junction bases not matched to a gene: 7. This CDR3 is 15 amino acids long. The CDR3 loop is CASSRVWTGNYGYTF. The CDR3 DNA sequence: TGTGCCAGCAGCCGGGTATGGACAGGGAACTATGGCTACACCTTC. Based on the CDR3 plus reference TRBV5-5 and TRBJ1-2, the full variable domain is DAGVTQSPTHLIKTRGQQVTLRCSPISGHKSVSWYQQVLGQGPQFIFQYYEKEERGRGNFPDRFSARQFPNYSSELNVNALLLGDSALYLCASSRVWTGNYGYTFGSGTRLTVV.

This sequence joins TRBV7-9 and TRBJ2-7; 8 bases agree with TRBD1. There are 16 residues in the CDR3. Germline V gene lookup returns CDR1 SEHNR and CDR2 FQNEAQ (reference sequence). V lost 4 bases to trimming and J lost 2 bases; unmatched junction nucleotides: 10. CDR3 residues: CASSSESRDRPYEQYF. CDR3 DNA sequence: TGTGCCAGCAGCTCAGAGTCCCGGGACAGGCCCTACGAGCAGTACTTC. The full variable domain, rest sourced from reference TRBV7-9 and TRBJ2-7, is DTGVSQNPRHKITKRGQNVTFRCDPISEHNRLYWYRQTLGQGPEFLTYFQNEAQLEKSRLLSDRFSAERPKGSFSTLEIQRTEQGDSAMYLCASSSESRDRPYEQYFGPGTRLTVT.

Points on this clone: One junction end disagrees with the germline gene, perhaps due to a read error. The chain recombines TRBV5-3 with TRBJ2-7; no clear D gene. TRBV5-3 is placed among ORFs of uncertain function. The CDR3 is 10 residues long. The CDR3 loop is CARSVRMRHF. CDR3 DNA: TGTGCCAGAAGTGTCCGTATGCGGCACTTC.